This TCR beta chain was recorded in a study of T cell responses to AZD1222 COVID-19 vaccine (dated by TCRdb to the early 2020s). About the full investigation: AZD1222 recipients given second doses at about 4 weeks or at about 12 weeks were pooled, since spike-specific TCR depth and breadth were not found to differ between the two schedules. TCR sequencing covered 230 to 250 trial participants: some 210 given two doses of AZD1222 and 26 given two doses of MenACWY control vaccine. Trial participants were enrolled by age into subgroups of 18-55, 56-69 and 70-plus years, and around 150, 28 and 57 TCR-sequenced participants, respectively, were included in these subgroups.

Broader findings and caveats from the paper: Participants were mostly white British, with more females than males. The authors suggested clonal diversity may have been underestimated. Only five to seven AZD1222 recipients were SARS-CoV-2 seropositive at baseline, limiting conclusions about previously exposed vaccinees. CD4 TCRs associated with the vaccine covered the entire spike protein, and the dominant responses were in regions 160-218 and 743-854. Nearly half of unique spike-specific TCRs reportedly recognized epitopes outside regions mutated in the B.1.351 and B.1.1.7 variants. Because no day 14 peak-response samples were available, the repertoires could be characterized only after the peak T cell response. The 56-69-year group was small, and its depth increase did not reach significance, likely because of low power. Spike-specific TCR breadth and depth rose significantly after two AZD1222 doses compared with day 0 and with MenACWY recipients.

CDR1 and CDR2 are drawn from the germline V gene: MDHEN, SYDVKM. The CDR3 contains 13 residues, cysteine and phenylalanine counted. The entry retains the CDR3 DNA only, 39 bases that are in frame from base 1. V gives up 4 bases and J gives up 1 base, and the segment between their germline ends measures 7 bases. The CDR3 regions of human TCRbeta chains were analyzed by immunosequencing. Processing in the source paper ran as follows. TCRs in the repertoires were matched against a reference library of SARS-CoV-2-specific TCRs that had been generated with the MIRA antigen-specificity platform. Breadth was defined as the fraction of unique TCRs that were SARS-CoV-2-associated, and depth was defined as the fraction of total T cells that were SARS-CoV-2-associated. Using the MIRA data, every spike-specific TCR was mapped to the spike region that the TCR reacted to and assigned to either a CD4 or a CD8 class. Log10-transformed breadth and depth values were compared by one-way ANOVA with Sidak's multiple comparisons tests. Not all clones reach the TCRdb copy of this immuneACCESS table, which keeps in-frame sequences only. Checked studies attribute under half of the gap to unresolved V genes and leave the rest unexplained. Clonal size and the V and J genes are those of that table, whereas D and trimming came from the DNA. The sample profile shows about 140,000 clones; approximately 90% of them were found once. The top ten hold around 2.8% of the sample.

As concerns this clone: It lacks a known antigen. No per-base quality is available; no much larger clone lies one base away.

The time point label here, explained by the study, means: baseline before first vaccination. The vaccinee samples were drawn from two UK trials, COV001 and COV002, one of which was a single-blind randomized controlled phase 2/3 trial testing AZD1222 (ChAdOx1 nCoV-19) in healthy adults. For TCRbeta chain sequencing, PBMC samples were collected from trial participants at day 0 and at day 28 after the second dose. The chain couples TRBV28 to TRBJ2-5; no D segment can be confidently identified. The receptor was derived from an adult in good health. Sequences were derived from peripheral blood, sampled on day 0 of AZD1222 vaccination. The nucleotide sequence is given as TGTGCCAGCAGTTACTCGGTCCAAGAGACCCAGTACTTC. Its amino acids are CASSYSVQETQYF.